This TCR beta chain was found in a study of CD8 T cells in Susac syndrome. Study overall: Patients with Susac syndrome were therapy-naive, taking corticosteroids, with some also receiving intravenous immunoglobulin, or taking intravenous immunoglobulin alone at the time their blood was drawn.

An amount of RNA that ranged from roughly 0.5 to 1 ug was reverse transcribed with random hexamers. One entry per CDR3 protein, called by TCRdb with MiXCR from the immunoSEQ multiplex PCR reads. The sample consists of approximately 57,000 distinct CDR3 sequences, 95% of them appearing once. This clonotype came up once. The CDR3 contains 12 residues. Trimming pared 10 bases from V and 6 bases from J, leaving 16 bases between. The chain is built from TRBV12-3 or TRBV12-4 and TRBJ2-7; the D gene is possibly TRBD1 (6 bases). The receptor's source is a human donor with Susac syndrome. The source material was CD8+ T cells from PBMCs. The CDR3 sequence: CATTTGSAEQYF. In nucleotides, the CDR3 is TGTGCCACCACGACAGGCTCTGCCGAGCAGTACTTC.